The rows below give T cell receptor beta chains drawn from one sample of a study of blood T cells in healthy people across ages. From the 5' RACE reads, TCRdb called clonotypes with MiXCR, one entry per CDR3 protein. The sample includes approximately 800,000 distinct CDR3 sequences, roughly 34% of them seen just once. Source material: blood. The receptors here all came from a man between 18 and 35 years old in good health. CDR3s include the opening cysteine and the closing phenylalanine or tryptophan. The D gene is left open where the match is weak. Clone size is not always given. Where it is, it says once, few, many or a class for expanded clones.

j_call	d_call	clone_size	v_call	cdr3_aa	cdr3_nt
TRBJ1-2	-	few	TRBV4-3	CASSQEDGANYGYTF	TGCGCCAGCAGCCAAGAGGACGGGGCCAACTATGGCTACACCTTC
TRBJ2-3	TRBD2	-	TRBV6-1	CASSAKLAGAPTDTQYF	TGTGCCAGCAGTGCGAAACTAGCGGGGGCCCCCACAGATACGCAGTATTTT
TRBJ2-7	TRBD1	many	TRBV6-6	CASRDRTTYEQYF	TGTGCCAGCCGGGACAGAACCACCTACGAGCAGTACTTC
TRBJ1-1	TRBD1	few	TRBV29-1	CSVVGQTNTEAFF	TGCAGCGTTGTGGGACAGACGAACACTGAAGCTTTCTTT
TRBJ1-2	TRBD1	few	TRBV9	CASSSRTGHDYGYTF	TGTGCCAGCAGCTCACGGACAGGGCATGACTATGGCTACACCTTC
TRBJ2-5	TRBD2	-	TRBV20-1	CSAKTSGQETQYF	TGCAGTGCAAAGACTAGCGGCCAAGAGACCCAGTACTTC
TRBJ2-1	-	many	TRBV12-3/TRBV12-4	CASKAQGSNEQFF	TGTGCCAGCAAAGCTCAGGGTTCCAATGAGCAGTTCTTC
TRBJ1-2	TRBD1	-	TRBV7-9	CACSAQGQGLHGYTF	TGTGCCTGCAGCGCCCAAGGACAGGGTCTTCATGGCTACACCTTC
TRBJ2-7	-	-	TRBV12-3/TRBV12-4	CASSLGGTSSYEQYF	TGTGCCAGCAGTTTAGGAGGTACGAGCTCCTACGAGCAGTACTTC
TRBJ2-1	-	-	TRBV29-1	CSVEIGLINEQFF	TGCAGCGTTGAAATAGGACTTATTAATGAGCAGTTCTTC
TRBJ2-2	-	few	TRBV2	CASNMGGNTGELFF	TGTGCCAGCAATATGGGGGGAAACACCGGGGAGCTGTTTTTT
TRBJ1-5	TRBD1	few	TRBV18	CASSPSGDRVNQPQHF	TGTGCCAGCTCACCCTCGGGGGACAGGGTCAATCAGCCCCAGCATTTT
TRBJ1-5	TRBD1	-	TRBV5-8	CASSPGQGGYSNQPQHF	TGTGCCAGCAGCCCCGGACAGGGGGGATATAGCAATCAGCCCCAGCATTTT
TRBJ2-7	-	-	TRBV7-2	CASSHRVREQCF	TGTGCCAGCAGCCACAGGGTAAGGGAGCAGTGCTTC
TRBJ2-7	-	-	TRBV29-1	CSVEDQGSNSYNEQYF	TGCAGCGTTGAAGACCAAGGCTCCAACTCCTACAATGAGCAGTACTTC
TRBJ2-7	-	many	TRBV20-1	CSVTGSYEQYF	TGCAGTGTTACTGGTTCCTACGAGCAGTACTTC
TRBJ2-5	TRBD2	-	TRBV12-3/TRBV12-4	CASSPTSVETQYF	TGTGCCAGCAGCCCGACTAGCGTGGAGACCCAGTACTTC
TRBJ2-7	-	-	TRBV12-3/TRBV12-4	CASSSWQLVAYEQYF	TGTGCCAGCAGTTCTTGGCAGCTTGTTGCCTACGAGCAGTACTTC
TRBJ2-1	TRBD2	-	TRBV7-8	CASSLDGGGIYNGQFF	TGTGCCAGCAGCTTAGATGGCGGGGGGATCTACAATGGGCAGTTCTTC
TRBJ2-1	TRBD2	few	TRBV27	CASSPNGGDEQFF	TGTGCCAGCAGTCCGAACGGGGGGGATGAGCAGTTCTTC
TRBJ1-5	-	many	TRBV5-5	CASSSGQVRNSNQPQHF	TGTGCCAGCAGCTCGGGTCAGGTGAGGAATAGCAATCAGCCCCAGCATTTT
TRBJ2-1	-	-	TRBV20-1	CSAREGGVALFNEQFF	TGCAGTGCTAGAGAAGGGGGGGTGGCCCTTTTCAATGAGCAGTTCTTC
TRBJ2-7	TRBD1	-	TRBV20-1	CSAREVDRGEQYF	TGCAGTGCTAGAGAGGTGGACAGGGGCGAGCAGTACTTC
TRBJ2-1	-	-	TRBV5-1	CASSQDRSQTMGNEQFF	TGCGCCAGCAGCCAAGATCGTAGTCAAACGATGGGGAATGAGCAGTTCTTC
TRBJ2-1	TRBD1	many	TRBV6-1	CASNRDRGYNEQFF	TGTGCCAGCAACCGGGACAGAGGCTACAATGAGCAGTTCTTC
TRBJ2-1	TRBD2	-	TRBV7-2	CASSLERGDEQFF	TGTGCCAGCAGCTTAGAACGGGGGGATGAGCAGTTCTTC
TRBJ2-1	-	-	TRBV30	CVWSDVWVSYNEQFF	TGTGTCTGGAGTGACGTTTGGGTTTCCTACAATGAGCAGTTCTTC
TRBJ2-3	-	-	TRBV4-3	CASSRVAELNYHLSTDTQYF	TGCGCCAGCAGCCGAGTAGCGGAACTTAACTACCACCTGAGCACAGATACGCAGTATTTT
TRBJ2-7	-	many	TRBV25-1	CASSDRTYEQYF	TGTGCCAGCAGTGACAGGACCTACGAGCAGTACTTC
TRBJ2-7	TRBD1	many	TRBV4-2	CASSQDRGQGMYEQYF	TGTGCCAGCAGCCAAGATCGAGGACAGGGGATGTACGAGCAGTACTTC
TRBJ2-2	-	-	TRBV7-2	CASSFSVNTGELFF	TGTGCCAGCAGCTTTTCGGTGAACACCGGGGAGCTGTTTTTT
TRBJ1-2	-	few	TRBV14	CASSQVGVRLYGYTF	TGTGCCAGCAGCCAAGTGGGGGTACGGCTCTATGGCTACACCTTC
TRBJ2-2	-	-	TRBV3-1	CASSQAVRGQGRLGTNTGELFF	TGTGCCAGCAGCCAAGCAGTACGAGGACAAGGACGTCTAGGAACGAACACCGGGGAGCTGTTTTTT
TRBJ2-3	TRBD1	-	TRBV20-1	CSARANPGQGSTDTQYF	TGCAGTGCTAGAGCCAACCCGGGACAGGGAAGCACAGATACGCAGTATTTT
TRBJ1-6	-	-	TRBV20-1	CSARGAVNSPLHF	TGCAGTGCTAGAGGGGCGGTAAATTCACCCCTCCACTTT
TRBJ1-1	-	-	TRBV2	CASSEGRVNTEAFF	TGTGCCAGCAGTGAAGGACGGGTGAACACTGAAGCTTTCTTT
TRBJ2-5	-	-	TRBV7-9	CASSPSPHDSQQETQYF	TGTGCCAGCAGCCCATCCCCTCATGACAGCCAACAAGAGACCCAGTACTTC
TRBJ2-7	-	-	TRBV20-1	CSARRGREQYF	TGCAGTGCTAGACGAGGAAGGGAGCAGTACTTC
TRBJ2-7	-	-	TRBV5-1	CASSLISGQYNEQYF	TGCGCCAGCAGCTTGATAAGTGGGCAGTACAATGAGCAGTACTTC
TRBJ1-5	TRBD1	few	TRBV27	CASRPGQGPNQPQHF	TGTGCCAGCAGACCGGGACAGGGGCCCAATCAGCCCCAGCATTTT
TRBJ2-6	-	many	TRBV20-1	CSARTGLSGANVLTF	TGCAGTGCTCGCACAGGGCTCTCTGGGGCCAACGTCCTGACTTTC
TRBJ1-6	TRBD1	-	TRBV20-1	CSGLGDSNSPLHF	TGCAGTGGGCTTGGGGACAGTAATTCACCCCTCCACTTT
TRBJ2-1	-	-	TRBV7-2	CASSLLGLRDNEQFF	TGTGCCAGCAGCTTACTGGGTTTGAGGGACAATGAGCAGTTCTTC
TRBJ2-1	-	once	TRBV5-1	CASSLRTVHGEQFF	TGCGCCAGCAGCCTCCGGACAGTGCACGGTGAGCAGTTCTTC
TRBJ1-2	-	-	TRBV12-3/TRBV12-4	CASSAGKFYGYTF	TGTGCCAGCAGTGCCGGGAAATTCTATGGCTACACCTTC
TRBJ1-4	-	-	TRBV4-3	CASSQTVQGRRANEKLFF	TGCGCCAGCAGCCAAACCGTACAGGGTCGGCGGGCTAATGAAAAACTGTTTTTT
TRBJ2-7	-	few	TRBV4-3	CASSPGGQGFGGEQYF	TGCGCCAGCAGCCCTGGTGGGCAGGGGTTTGGTGGCGAGCAGTACTTC
TRBJ2-7	-	-	TRBV28	CASSFVGVSRRGPSSYNEQYF	TGTGCCAGCAGTTTTGTGGGAGTTTCCCGCAGGGGACCCAGCTCCTACAATGAGCAGTACTTC
TRBJ1-5	-	few	TRBV24-1	CATSAAFNQPQHF	TGTGCCACCAGTGCGGCCTTCAATCAGCCCCAGCATTTT
TRBJ1-1	-	-	TRBV5-1	CVSSLAILRGMNTEAFF	TGCGTCAGCAGCTTGGCCATTTTGAGGGGCATGAACACTGAAGCTTTCTTT
TRBJ2-3	-	few	TRBV20-1	CSASRDDRTDTQYF	TGCAGTGCTAGTAGGGACGACCGCACAGATACGCAGTATTTT
TRBJ1-1	TRBD1	few	TRBV29-1	CSIGHRGLNTEAFF	TGCAGCATCGGCCACAGGGGGTTGAACACTGAAGCTTTCTTT